This TCR beta chain stems from a study of T cell repertoires in aging, cancer and after chemotherapy. Study background: Six age groups, ranging from 30 or younger to 70 or older, included the donors. The study, taken as a whole, reports: No conclusions about immunological memory after chemotherapy can be drawn from the repertoire data.

Peripheral blood genomic DNA, not sorted cells or RNA, was the template. A note on this clonotype: Its antigen is still unknown.

The germline V gene has CDR1 MNHEY and CDR2 SMNVEV (reference sequence). Trimming took off 1 base at V and 7 bases at J, with 16 bases between the two ends. The CDR3 sequence is 15 residues long. Rearranged V-D-J TRB sequences were amplified with a mixed TRB-A/B primer pool. From the multiplex PCR reads, TCRdb called clonotypes with MiXCR, one entry per CDR3 protein. The sample lists about 10,000 distinct CDR3 sequences, roughly 40% occurring once. This TCR was sampled from a human donor in good health. The rearrangement links TRBV27 to TRBJ1-2, with a tentative D call TRBD1 (6 bases). The sample consisted of blood. CDR3 in amino acids: CASSLWGAGGAGYTF. The DNA for the CDR3 is TGTGCCAGCAGTTTATGGGGGGCGGGAGGAGCTGGCTACACCTTC.